This T cell receptor beta chain is from a study of immune evolution from preneoplasia to lung adenocarcinoma. Profiled with immunoSEQ multiplex PCR; TCRdb holds only in-frame clones, not every one. There are approximately 14,000 clones in the sample; roughly 77% occur only once, and about 3% lies in the top ten. The study, taken as a whole, reports: Clonality was highest in normal lung, lower in later-stage lesions apparently. From normal lung to invasive adenocarcinoma, top clone frequencies appeared to decrease.

Between the mid-2010s and the late 2010s, patients underwent resection in Japan or China. Of note for this clone: Antigen unknown.

Germline lookup yields CDR1 MDHEN and CDR2 SYDVKM. The CDR3 length is 15 residues. The V and J ends lost 5 bases and 2 bases respectively, with 13 bases between them. The clonotype originates from a person aged 60-79 years with lung adenocarcinoma. This chain uses TRBV28 with TRBJ2-1; possible D gene TRBD2, 6 bases. Sample: FFPE minimally invasive lung adenocarcinoma tissue. CDR3 amino acids: CASSTLRDTYNEQFF. CDR3 coding DNA: TGTGCCAGCAGTACTTTGCGGGATACCTACAATGAGCAGTTCTTC.